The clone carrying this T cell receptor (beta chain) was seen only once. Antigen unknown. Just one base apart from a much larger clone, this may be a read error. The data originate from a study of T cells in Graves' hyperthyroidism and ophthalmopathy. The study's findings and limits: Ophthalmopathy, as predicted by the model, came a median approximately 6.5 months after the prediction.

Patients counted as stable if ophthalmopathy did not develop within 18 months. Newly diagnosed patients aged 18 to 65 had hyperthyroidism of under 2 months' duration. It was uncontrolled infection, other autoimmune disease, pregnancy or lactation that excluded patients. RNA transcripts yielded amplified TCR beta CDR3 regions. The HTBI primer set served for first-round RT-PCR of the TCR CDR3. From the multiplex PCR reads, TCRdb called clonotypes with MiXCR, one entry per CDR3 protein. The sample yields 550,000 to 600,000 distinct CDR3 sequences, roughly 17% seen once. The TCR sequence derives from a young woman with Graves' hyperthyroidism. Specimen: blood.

The DNA of the CDR3 is TGTGCCAGCTCACCCGCCGATAATCAGCCCCAGCATTTT. Translation: CASSPADNQPQHF. The V and J genes are TRBV18 and TRBJ1-5; D is unclear. The germline V gene has CDR1 KGHSH and CDR2 LQKENI. The germline V and J ends were trimmed by 3 bases and 4 bases, with 7 bases remaining between them. CDR3 size: 13 residues.